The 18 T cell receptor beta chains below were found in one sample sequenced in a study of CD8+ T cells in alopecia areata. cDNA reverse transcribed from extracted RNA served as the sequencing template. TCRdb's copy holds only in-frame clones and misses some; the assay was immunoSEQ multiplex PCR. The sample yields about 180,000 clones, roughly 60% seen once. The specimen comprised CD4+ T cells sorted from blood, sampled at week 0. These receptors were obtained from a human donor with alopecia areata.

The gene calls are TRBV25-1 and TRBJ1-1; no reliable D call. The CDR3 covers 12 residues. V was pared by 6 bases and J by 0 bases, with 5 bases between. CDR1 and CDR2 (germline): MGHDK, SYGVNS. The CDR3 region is CASRRLNTEAFF. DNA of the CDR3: TGTGCCAGCAGACGGTTGAACACTGAAGCTTTCTTT. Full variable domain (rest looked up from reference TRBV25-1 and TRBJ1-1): EADIYQTPRYLVIGTGKKITLECSQTMGHDKMYWYQQDPGMELHLIHYSYGVNSTEKGDLSSESTVSRIRTEHFPLTLESARPSHTSQYLCASRRLNTEAFFGQGTRLTVV.

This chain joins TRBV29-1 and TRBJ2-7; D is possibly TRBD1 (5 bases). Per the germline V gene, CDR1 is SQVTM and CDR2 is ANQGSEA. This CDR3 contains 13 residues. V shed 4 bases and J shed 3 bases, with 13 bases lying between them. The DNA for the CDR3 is TGCAGCGTTGCCCCGGACACAATCTACGAGCAGTACTTC. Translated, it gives CSVAPDTIYEQYF.

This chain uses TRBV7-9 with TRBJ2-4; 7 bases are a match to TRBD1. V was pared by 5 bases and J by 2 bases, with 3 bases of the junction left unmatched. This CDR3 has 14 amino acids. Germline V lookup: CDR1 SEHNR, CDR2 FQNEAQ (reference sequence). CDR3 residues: CASSTQGTKNIQYF. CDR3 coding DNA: TGTGCCAGCAGCACACAGGGGACCAAAAACATTCAGTACTTC. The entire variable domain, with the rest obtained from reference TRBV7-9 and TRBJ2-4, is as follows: DTGVSQNPRHKITKRGQNVTFRCDPISEHNRLYWYRQTLGQGPEFLTYFQNEAQLEKSRLLSDRFSAERPKGSFSTLEIQRTEQGDSAMYLCASSTQGTKNIQYFGAGTRLSVL.

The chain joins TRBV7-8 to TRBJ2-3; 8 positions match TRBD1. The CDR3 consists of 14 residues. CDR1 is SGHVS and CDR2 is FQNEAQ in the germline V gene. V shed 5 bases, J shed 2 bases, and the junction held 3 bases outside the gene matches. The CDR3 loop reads CASSQTGVTDTQYF. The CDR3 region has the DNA TGTGCCAGCAGCCAGACAGGGGTCACAGATACGCAGTATTTT.

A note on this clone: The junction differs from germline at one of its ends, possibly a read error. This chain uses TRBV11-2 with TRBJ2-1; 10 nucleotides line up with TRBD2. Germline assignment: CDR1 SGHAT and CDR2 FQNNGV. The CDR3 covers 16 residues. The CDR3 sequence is CASRFIAGGSYNEQFF. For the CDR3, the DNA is TGTGCCAGCCGCTTCATAGCGGGGGGCTCCTACAATGAGCAGTTCTTC.

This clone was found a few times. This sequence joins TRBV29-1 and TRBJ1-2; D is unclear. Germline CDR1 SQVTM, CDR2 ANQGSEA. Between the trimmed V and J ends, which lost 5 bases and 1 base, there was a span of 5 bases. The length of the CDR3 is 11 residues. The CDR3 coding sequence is TGCAGCGTTCTTAATAACTATGGCTACACCTTC. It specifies CSVLNNYGYTF.

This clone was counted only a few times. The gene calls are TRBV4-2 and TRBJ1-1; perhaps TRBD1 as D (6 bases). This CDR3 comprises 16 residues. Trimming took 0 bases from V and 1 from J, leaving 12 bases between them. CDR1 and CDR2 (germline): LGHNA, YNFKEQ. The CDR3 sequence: CASSQDSGTPNTEAFF. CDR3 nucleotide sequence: TGTGCCAGCAGCCAAGATAGTGGGACACCGAACACTGAAGCTTTCTTT.

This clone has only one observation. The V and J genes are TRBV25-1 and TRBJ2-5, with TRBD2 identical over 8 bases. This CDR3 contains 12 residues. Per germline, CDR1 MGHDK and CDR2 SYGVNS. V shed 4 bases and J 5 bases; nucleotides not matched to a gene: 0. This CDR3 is CASSAGGETQYF. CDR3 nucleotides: TGTGCCAGCAGTGCGGGAGGGGAGACCCAGTACTTC.

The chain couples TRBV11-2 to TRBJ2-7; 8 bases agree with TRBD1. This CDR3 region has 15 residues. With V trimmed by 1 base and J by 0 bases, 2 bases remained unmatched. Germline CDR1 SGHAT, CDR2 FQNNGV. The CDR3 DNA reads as TGTGCCAGCAGCTTAGTACAGGGGGTCTCCTACGAGCAGTACTTC. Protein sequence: CASSLVQGVSYEQYF.

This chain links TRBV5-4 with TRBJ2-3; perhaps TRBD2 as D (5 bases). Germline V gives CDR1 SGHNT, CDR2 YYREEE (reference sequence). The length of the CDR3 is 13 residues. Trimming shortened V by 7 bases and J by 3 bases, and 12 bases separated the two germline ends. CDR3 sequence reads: CASSGWETDTQYF. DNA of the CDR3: TGTGCCAGCTCGGGATGGGAGACAGATACGCAGTATTTT. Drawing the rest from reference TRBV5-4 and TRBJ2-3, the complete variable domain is ETGVTQSPTHLIKTRGQQVTLRCSSQSGHNTVSWYQQALGQGPQFIFQYYREEENGRGNFPPRFSGLQFPNYSSELNVNALELDDSALYLCASSGWETDTQYFGPGTRLTVL.

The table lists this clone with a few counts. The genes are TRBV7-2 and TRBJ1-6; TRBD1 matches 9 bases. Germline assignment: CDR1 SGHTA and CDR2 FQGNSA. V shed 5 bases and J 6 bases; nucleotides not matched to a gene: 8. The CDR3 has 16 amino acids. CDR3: CASSPRTGAANSPLHF. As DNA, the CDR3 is TGTGCCAGCAGCCCTAGGACAGGGGCAGCTAATTCACCCCTCCACTTT.

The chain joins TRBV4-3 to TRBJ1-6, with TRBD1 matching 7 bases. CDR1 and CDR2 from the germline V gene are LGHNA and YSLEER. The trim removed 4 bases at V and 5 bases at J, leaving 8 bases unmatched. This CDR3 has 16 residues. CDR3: CASSPKHGTDNSPLHF. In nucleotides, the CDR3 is TGCGCCAGCAGCCCGAAACACGGGACAGATAATTCACCCCTCCACTTT.

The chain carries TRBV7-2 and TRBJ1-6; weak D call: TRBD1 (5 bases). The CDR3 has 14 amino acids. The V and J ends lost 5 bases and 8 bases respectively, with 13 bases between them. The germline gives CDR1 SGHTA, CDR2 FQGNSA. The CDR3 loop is CASSNRWPDSPLHF. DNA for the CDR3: TGTGCCAGCAGCAACAGGTGGCCGGATTCACCCCTCCACTTT.

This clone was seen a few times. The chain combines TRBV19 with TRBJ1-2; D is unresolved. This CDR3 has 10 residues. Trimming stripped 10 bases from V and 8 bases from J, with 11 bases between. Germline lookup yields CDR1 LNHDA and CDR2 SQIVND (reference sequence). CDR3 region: CATEGYGYTF. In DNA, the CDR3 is TGTGCCACAGAGGGATACGGCTACACCTTC.

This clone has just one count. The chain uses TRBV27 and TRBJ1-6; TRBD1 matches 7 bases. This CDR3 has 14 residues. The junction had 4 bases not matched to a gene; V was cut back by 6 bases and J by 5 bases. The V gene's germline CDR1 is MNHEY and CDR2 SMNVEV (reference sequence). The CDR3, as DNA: TGTGCCAGCAGCCGACAGGGTAATAATTCACCCCTCCACTTT. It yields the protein CASSRQGNNSPLHF.

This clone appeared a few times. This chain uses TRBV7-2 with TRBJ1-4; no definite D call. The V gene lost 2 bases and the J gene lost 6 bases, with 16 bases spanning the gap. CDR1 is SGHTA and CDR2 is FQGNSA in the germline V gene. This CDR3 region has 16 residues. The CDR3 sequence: CASSLMGQGTHEKLFF. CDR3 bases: TGTGCCAGCAGCTTAATGGGTCAAGGAACCCATGAAAAACTGTTTTTT.

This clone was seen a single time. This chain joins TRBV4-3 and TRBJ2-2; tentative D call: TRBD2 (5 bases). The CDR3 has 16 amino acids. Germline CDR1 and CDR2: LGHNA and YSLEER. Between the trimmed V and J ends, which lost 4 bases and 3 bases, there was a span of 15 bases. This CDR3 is CASSRGSTRDTGELFF. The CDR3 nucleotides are TGCGCCAGCAGCCGAGGGTCCACAAGGGACACCGGGGAGCTGTTTTTT.

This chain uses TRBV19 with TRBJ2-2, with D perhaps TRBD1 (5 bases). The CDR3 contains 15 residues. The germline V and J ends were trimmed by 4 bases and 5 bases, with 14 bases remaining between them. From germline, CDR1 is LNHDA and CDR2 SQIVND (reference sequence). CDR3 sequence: CASSKQGFPTGELFF. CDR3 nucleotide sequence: TGTGCCAGTAGTAAGCAGGGTTTCCCAACCGGGGAGCTGTTTTTT. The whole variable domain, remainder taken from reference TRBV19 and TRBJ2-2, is DGGITQSPKYLFRKEGQNVTLSCEQNLNHDAMYWYRQDPGQGLRLIYYSQIVNDFQKGDIAEGYSVSREKKESFPLTVTSAQKNPTAFYLCASSKQGFPTGELFFGEGSRLTVL.